The entry below gives a single TCR beta chain sequence along with its context. What it recognizes is unknown. The sample belongs to a study of Graves' ophthalmopathy and Graves' hyperthyroidism. Study-wide background: No progression to ophthalmopathy over 18 months defined stable hyperthyroidism.

V lost 8 bases, J lost 2 bases, and 17 bases stayed unmatched. Germline lookup yields CDR1 SGHAT and CDR2 FQNNGV. This CDR3 is 17 amino acids long. Study-level results: Blood was where most expanded thyroid clonotypes above 0.001 frequency also turned up.

RNA transcripts were the source from which TCR beta CDR3 regions were amplified. A first-round RT-PCR used HTBI primers, followed by a second-round multiplex PCR. TCRdb re-called the multiplex PCR reads with MiXCR, one entry per CDR3 protein. This repertoire shows over a million distinct CDR3 sequences, roughly two fifths found once; its top ten account for 11%. The source of this sequence is an adult man with Graves' hyperthyroidism. The sequenced sample consisted of peripheral blood or thyroid tissue (not recorded which). J is TRBJ2-5 and V is TRBV11-2; 7 bases are shared with TRBD1. The CDR3 DNA sequence: TGTGCCAGCTCATATAATTCCCGGGACAGTGGACAAGAGACCCAGTACTTC. Translated: CASSYNSRDSGQETQYF. Drawing the rest from reference TRBV11-2 and TRBJ2-5, the complete variable domain is EAGVAQSPRYKIIEKRQSVAFWCNPISGHATLYWYQQILGQGPKLLIQFQNNGVVDDSQLPKDRFSAERLKGVDSTLKIQPAKLEDSAVYLCASSYNSRDSGQETQYFGPGTRLLVL.